The T cell receptor beta chain described here comes from a study of post-analysis software for immune sequencing data (dated by TCRdb to 2014 to 2015). General notes on the study: Disease courses on record covered relapsing-remitting, secondary progressive and progressive-relapsing multiple sclerosis, though some patients had no subtype annotation. Patient repertoires were compared against over ten previously published healthy control repertoires from donors aged roughly 6 to 28 years. A subset of samples was prepared in parallel using single-end sample barcoding, then pooled and co-amplified after Illumina adapter ligation. What the research found in general, with its limitations: Multiple sclerosis patients had significantly lower normalized Chao1 diversity than controls, a result that suggests substantial peripheral T-cell clonal expansion. When samples were clustered directly using the F measure, samples prepared in the same batch co-clustered strongly, which prompted a batch-effect correction. Several TRBV segments, including TRBV5-6, TRBV5-1 and TRBV20-1, were significantly more frequent in patients than controls. The control group was slightly older than the multiple sclerosis patient group.

TCR beta repertoires were profiled from peripheral blood of roughly 13 young patients with multiple sclerosis to demonstrate the VDJtools post-analysis software. The patients with multiple sclerosis were children and adolescents between about 6 and 17 years of age. The receptor library was made with PCR. The reads were generated on an Illumina HiSeq 2500. To reduce PCR and sequencing biases, unique molecular identifiers were incorporated into the TCR beta cDNA libraries. Every 1 to 10 million input T cells yielded approximately 500,000 cDNA molecules, meaning each molecule approximated one T cell. The patient libraries were prepared and sequenced using the same protocol as the earlier healthy control dataset. Within a given batch, samples were prepared together, multiplexed and sequenced on the same HiSeq lane. The original pipeline was this. MIGEC was used to process the raw barcoded reads, and molecular identifier groups with only a single read were discarded before consensus assembly and CDR3 extraction. Clonotype tables were post-analysed with VDJtools, normalizing diversity by down-sampling all datasets to the smallest sample size. Repertoire overlap clustering matched CDR3 amino acid but not nucleotide sequences to correct batch-related cross-sample contamination. Using fastp trimming at Q25 and MiXCR clonotype assembly, TCRdb reanalyzed the public sequencing data and kept in-frame beta chains. Rows matching on CDR3 protein sequence are summarized as one entry with the most common DNA and genes. The V and J calls were not made by the authors but by TCRdb's processing. This sample gives hundreds of thousands of distinct CDR3 sequences in total; approximately 60% of them show up just once. The ten largest account for approximately 11% of the sample.

From the cysteine through the phenylalanine, the CDR3 covers 15 amino acids. Solely the CDR3 DNA is kept, with 45 bases framed from the first base. At the junction V is shortened by 6 bases and J by 1 base; bases outside the gene matches: 7. Worth noting for this clonotype: What antigen it recognizes has not been identified. No quality values exist for individual bases; no much larger clone is one base distant.

The sequenced sample was blood. This receptor chain uses TRBV12-3 or TRBV12-4 and TRBJ1-1, and TRBD1 aligns with 8 junction nucleotides. The sequence was obtained from a girl aged 2 to 9 with multiple sclerosis. CDR3 region: CASRSTGTGNTEAFF. The nucleotide sequence reads as follows: TGTGCCAGCAGGTCAACCGGGACAGGGAACACTGAAGCTTTCTTT.